Detailed here is one TCR beta chain. This sample stems from a study of Graves' ophthalmopathy and Graves' hyperthyroidism. Per the germline V gene, CDR1 is SNHLY and CDR2 is FYNNEI. The length of the CDR3 is 16 residues. With V trimmed by 6 bases and J by 3 bases, 13 bases remained unmatched. From RNA, the CDR3 regions of TCR beta chains were amplified and sequenced. First-round RT-PCR used HTBI primers; second-round multiplex PCR followed. TCRdb ran MiXCR on the multiplex PCR reads and lists one entry per CDR3 protein. The table records over a million distinct CDR3 sequences, 35% to 45% of them present only once.

The receptor comes from an adult man with Graves' hyperthyroidism. This chain joins TRBV2 and TRBJ2-7, with 8 bases aligning to TRBD1. Sequencing was performed on peripheral blood or thyroid tissue (not recorded which). CDR3 nucleotide sequence: TGTGCCAGCAGCCTACAGGGGGATCCCCTCGTCTACGAGCAGTACTTC. It translates to CASSLQGDPLVYEQYF.